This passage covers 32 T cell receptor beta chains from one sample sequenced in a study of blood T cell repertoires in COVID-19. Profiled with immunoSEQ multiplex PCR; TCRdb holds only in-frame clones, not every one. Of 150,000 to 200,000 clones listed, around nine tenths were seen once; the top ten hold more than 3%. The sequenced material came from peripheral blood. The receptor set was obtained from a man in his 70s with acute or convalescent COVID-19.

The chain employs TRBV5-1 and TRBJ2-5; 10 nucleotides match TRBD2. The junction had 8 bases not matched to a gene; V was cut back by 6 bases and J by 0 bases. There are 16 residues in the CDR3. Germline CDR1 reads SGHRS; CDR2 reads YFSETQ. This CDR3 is CASNLALAGDQETQYF. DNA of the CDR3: TGCGCCAGCAACCTCGCCCTAGCGGGGGACCAAGAGACCCAGTACTTC.

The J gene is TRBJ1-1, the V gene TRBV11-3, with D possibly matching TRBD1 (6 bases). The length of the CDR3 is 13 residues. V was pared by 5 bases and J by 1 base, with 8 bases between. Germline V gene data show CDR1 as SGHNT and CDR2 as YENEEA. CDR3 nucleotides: TGTGCCAGCAGCGAGACAGGGAACACTGAAGCTTTCTTT. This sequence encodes CASSETGNTEAFF. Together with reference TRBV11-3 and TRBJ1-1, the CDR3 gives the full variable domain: EAGVVQSPRYKIIEKKQPVAFWCNPISGHNTLYWYLQNLGQGPELLIRYENEEAVDDSQLPKDRFSAERLKGVDSTLKIQPAELGDSAVYLCASSETGNTEAFFGQGTRLTVV.

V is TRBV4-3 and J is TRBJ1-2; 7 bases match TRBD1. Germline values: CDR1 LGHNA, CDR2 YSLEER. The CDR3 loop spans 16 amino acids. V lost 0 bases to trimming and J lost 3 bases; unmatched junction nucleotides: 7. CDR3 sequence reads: CASSQDSWQGDYGYTF. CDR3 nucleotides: TGCGCCAGCAGCCAAGATAGTTGGCAGGGGGACTATGGCTACACCTTC.

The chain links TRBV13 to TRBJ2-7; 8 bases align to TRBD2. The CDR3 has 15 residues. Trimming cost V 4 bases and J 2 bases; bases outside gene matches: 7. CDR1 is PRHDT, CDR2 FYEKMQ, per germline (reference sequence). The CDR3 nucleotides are TGTGCCAGCAGCTCCCCTGGAGCGGGGGCCTACGAGCAGTACTTC. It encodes CASSSPGAGAYEQYF.

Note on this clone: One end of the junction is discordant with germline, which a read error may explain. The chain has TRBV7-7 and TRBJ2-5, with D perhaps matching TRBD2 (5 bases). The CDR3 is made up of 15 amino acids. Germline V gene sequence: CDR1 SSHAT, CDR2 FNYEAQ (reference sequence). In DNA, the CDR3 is TGTGCTAGCAGCCCGAGCTGGCTAGTAGCGGAGACCCAGTACTTC. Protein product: CASSPSWLVAETQYF.

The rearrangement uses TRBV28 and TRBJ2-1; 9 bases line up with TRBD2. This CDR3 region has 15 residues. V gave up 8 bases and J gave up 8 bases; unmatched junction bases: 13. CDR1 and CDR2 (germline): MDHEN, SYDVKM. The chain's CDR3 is CASGPSGGPLDEQFF. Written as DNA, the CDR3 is TGTGCCAGCGGCCCCAGCGGGGGGCCGTTAGATGAGCAGTTCTTC.

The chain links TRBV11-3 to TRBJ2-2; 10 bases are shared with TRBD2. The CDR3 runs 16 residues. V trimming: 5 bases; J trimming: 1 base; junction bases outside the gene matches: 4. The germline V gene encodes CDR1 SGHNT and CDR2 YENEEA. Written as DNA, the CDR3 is TGTGCCAGCAGCCCCCGGACTAGCGGGAACACCGGGGAGCTGTTTTTT. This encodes CASSPRTSGNTGELFF.

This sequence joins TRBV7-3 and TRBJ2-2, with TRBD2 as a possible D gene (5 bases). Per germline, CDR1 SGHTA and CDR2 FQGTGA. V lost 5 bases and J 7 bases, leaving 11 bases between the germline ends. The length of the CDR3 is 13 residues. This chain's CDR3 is CASSTGGYGELFF. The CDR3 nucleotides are TGTGCCAGCAGCACTGGAGGCTACGGGGAGCTGTTTTTT.

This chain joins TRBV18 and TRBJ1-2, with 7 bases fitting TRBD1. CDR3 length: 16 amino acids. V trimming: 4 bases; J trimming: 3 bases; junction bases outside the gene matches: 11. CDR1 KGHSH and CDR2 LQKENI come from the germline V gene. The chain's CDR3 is CASSLFRGAGDYGYTF. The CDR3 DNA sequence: TGTGCCAGCTCACTCTTCAGGGGGGCAGGAGACTATGGCTACACCTTC.

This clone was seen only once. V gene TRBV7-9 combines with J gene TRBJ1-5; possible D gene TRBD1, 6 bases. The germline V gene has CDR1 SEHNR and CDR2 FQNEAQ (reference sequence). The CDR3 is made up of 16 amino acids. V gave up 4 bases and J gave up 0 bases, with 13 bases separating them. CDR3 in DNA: TGTGCCAGCAGCTCTCGGGGGGCAGATAGCAATCAGCCCCAGCATTTT. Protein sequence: CASSSRGADSNQPQHF.

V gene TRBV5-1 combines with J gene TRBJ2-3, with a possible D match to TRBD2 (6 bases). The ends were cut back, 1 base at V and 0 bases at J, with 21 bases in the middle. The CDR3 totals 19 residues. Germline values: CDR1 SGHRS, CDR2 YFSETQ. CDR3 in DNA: TGCGCCAGCAGCTTGTGGAGGGTAGCGGCATCCCTAAGCACAGATACGCAGTATTTT. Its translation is CASSLWRVAASLSTDTQYF. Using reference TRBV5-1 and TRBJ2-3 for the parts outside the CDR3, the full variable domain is KAGVTQTPRYLIKTRGQQVTLSCSPISGHRSVSWYQQTPGQGLQFLFEYFSETQRNKGNFPGRFSGRQFSNSRSEMNVSTLELGDSALYLCASSLWRVAASLSTDTQYFGPGTRLTVL.

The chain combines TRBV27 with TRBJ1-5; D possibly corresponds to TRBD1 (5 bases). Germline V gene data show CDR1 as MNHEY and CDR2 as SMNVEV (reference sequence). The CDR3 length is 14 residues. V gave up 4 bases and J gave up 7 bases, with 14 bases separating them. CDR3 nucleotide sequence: TGTGCCAGCAGTTACTCAGGGTTAGGGCAGCCCCAGCATTTT. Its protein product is CASSYSGLGQPQHF.

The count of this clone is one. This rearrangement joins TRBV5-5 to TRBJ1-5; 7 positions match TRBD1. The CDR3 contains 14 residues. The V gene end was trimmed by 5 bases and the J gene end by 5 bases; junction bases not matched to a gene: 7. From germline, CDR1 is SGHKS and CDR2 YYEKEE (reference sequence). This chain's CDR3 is CASSRDRHDQPQHF. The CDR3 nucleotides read TGTGCCAGCAGTCGGGACAGACATGATCAGCCCCAGCATTTT.

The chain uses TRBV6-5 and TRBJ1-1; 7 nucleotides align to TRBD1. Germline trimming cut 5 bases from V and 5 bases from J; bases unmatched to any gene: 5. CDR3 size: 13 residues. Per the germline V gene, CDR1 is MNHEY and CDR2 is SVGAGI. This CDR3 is CASSTSGGTEAFF. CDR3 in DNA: TGTGCCAGCAGTACCTCAGGGGGTACTGAAGCTTTCTTT.

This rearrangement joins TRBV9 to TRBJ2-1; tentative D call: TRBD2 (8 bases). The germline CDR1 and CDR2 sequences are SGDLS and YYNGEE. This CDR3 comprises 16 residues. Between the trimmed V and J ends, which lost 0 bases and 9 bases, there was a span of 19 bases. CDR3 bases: TGTGCCAGCAGCGTAGGGGACAGCGGGGGTAGGGTTGAGCAGTTCTTC. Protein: CASSVGDSGGRVEQFF.

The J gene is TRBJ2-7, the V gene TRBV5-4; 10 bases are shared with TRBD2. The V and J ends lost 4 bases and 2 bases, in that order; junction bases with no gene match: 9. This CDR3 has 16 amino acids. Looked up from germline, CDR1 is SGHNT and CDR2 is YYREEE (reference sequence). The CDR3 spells CASSVDSGGRAYEQYF. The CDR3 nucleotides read TGTGCCAGCAGCGTAGATAGCGGGGGGCGAGCCTACGAGCAGTACTTC.

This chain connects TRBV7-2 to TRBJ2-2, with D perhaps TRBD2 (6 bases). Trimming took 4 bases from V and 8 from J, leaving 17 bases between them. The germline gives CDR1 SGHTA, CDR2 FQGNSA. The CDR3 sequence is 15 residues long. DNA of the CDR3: TGTGCCAGCAGCTCAAGTTGGGTCGGGACTGGGGAGCTGTTTTTT. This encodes CASSSSWVGTGELFF.

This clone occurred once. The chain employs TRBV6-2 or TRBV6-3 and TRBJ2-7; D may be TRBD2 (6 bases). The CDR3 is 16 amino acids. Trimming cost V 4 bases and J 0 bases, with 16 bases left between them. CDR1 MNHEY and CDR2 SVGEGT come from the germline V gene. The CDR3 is CASSFYSGGFSYEQYF. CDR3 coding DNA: TGTGCCAGCAGTTTTTATAGCGGAGGGTTCTCCTACGAGCAGTACTTC.

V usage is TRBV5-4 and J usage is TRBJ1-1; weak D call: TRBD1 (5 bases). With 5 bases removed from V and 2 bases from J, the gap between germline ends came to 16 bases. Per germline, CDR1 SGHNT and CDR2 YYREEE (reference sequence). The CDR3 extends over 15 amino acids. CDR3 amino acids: CASSSPNQGNTEAFF. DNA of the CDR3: TGTGCCAGCAGTTCACCCAACCAGGGTAACACTGAAGCTTTCTTT.

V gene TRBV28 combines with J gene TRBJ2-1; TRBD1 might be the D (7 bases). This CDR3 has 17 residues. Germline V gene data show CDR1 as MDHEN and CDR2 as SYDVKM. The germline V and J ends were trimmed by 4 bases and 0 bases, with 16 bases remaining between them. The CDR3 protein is CASSSVQGGRSYNEQFF. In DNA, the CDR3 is TGTGCCAGCAGTTCCGTCCAGGGGGGACGCTCCTACAATGAGCAGTTCTTC.

CDR3 in DNA: TGCGCCAGCAGGGGTTCTCGAGCGGGGGGCAACACCGGGGAGCTGTTTTTT. Translated, it gives CASRGSRAGGNTGELFF. The chain carries TRBV10-1 and TRBJ2-2, with 9 bases that match TRBD2. V shed 6 bases and J 2 bases; nucleotides not matched to a gene: 10. The V gene's germline CDR1 is WNHNN and CDR2 SYGVQD (reference sequence). The CDR3 has 17 residues.

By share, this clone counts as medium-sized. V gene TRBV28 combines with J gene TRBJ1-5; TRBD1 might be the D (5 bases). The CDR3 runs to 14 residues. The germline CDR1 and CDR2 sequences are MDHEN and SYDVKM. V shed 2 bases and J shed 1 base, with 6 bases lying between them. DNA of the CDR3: TGTGCCAGCAGTTTAGGACACAGCAATCAGCCCCAGCATTTT. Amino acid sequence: CASSLGHSNQPQHF.

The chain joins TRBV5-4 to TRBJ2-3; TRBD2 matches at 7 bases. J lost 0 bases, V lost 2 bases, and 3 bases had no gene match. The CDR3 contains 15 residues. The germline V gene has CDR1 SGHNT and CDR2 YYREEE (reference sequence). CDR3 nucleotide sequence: TGTGCCAGCAGCTTACTAGCGTCTAGCACAGATACGCAGTATTTT. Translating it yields CASSLLASSTDTQYF. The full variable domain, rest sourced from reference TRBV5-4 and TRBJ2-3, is ETGVTQSPTHLIKTRGQQVTLRCSSQSGHNTVSWYQQALGQGPQFIFQYYREEENGRGNFPPRFSGLQFPNYSSELNVNALELDDSALYLCASSLLASSTDTQYFGPGTRLTVL.

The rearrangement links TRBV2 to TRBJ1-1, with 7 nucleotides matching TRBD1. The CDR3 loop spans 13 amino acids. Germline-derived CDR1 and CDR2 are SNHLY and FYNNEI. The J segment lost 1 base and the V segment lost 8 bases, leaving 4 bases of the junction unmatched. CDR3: CASENRGNTEAFF. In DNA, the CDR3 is TGTGCCAGCGAGAACAGGGGGAACACTGAAGCTTTCTTT.

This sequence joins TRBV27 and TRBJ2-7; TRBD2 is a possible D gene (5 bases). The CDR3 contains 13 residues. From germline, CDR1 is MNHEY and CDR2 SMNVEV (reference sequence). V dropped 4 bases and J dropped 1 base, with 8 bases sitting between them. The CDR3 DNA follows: TGTGCCAGCAGTTGGACGGGGTCCTACGAGCAGTACTTC. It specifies CASSWTGSYEQYF.

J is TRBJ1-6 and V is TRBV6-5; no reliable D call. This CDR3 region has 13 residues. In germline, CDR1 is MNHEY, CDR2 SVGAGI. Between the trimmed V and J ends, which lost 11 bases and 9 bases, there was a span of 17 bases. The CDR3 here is CACSAGMASPLHF. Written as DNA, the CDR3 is TGTGCCTGCTCCGCGGGGATGGCTTCACCCCTCCACTTT.

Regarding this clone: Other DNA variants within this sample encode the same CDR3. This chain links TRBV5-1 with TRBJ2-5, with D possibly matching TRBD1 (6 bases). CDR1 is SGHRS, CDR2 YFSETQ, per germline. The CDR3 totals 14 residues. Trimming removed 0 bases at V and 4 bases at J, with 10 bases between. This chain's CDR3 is CASSLVGAGETQYF. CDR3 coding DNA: TGCGCCAGCAGCTTGGTGGGGGCGGGAGAGACCCAGTACTTC.

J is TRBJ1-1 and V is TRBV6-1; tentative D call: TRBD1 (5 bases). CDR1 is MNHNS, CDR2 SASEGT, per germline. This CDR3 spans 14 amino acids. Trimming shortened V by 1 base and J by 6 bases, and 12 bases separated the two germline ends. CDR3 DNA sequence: TGTGCCAGCAGTGAAGGGCCAGGGCGCCCTGAAGCTTTCTTT. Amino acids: CASSEGPGRPEAFF.

The CDR3 here is CASSPDSLFLGYTF. CDR3 DNA sequence: TGTGCCAGCAGCCCGGACAGCCTTTTCTTAGGCTACACCTTC. V usage is TRBV5-6 and J usage is TRBJ1-2, with D possibly being TRBD1 (6 bases). V was shortened by 4 bases and J by 8 bases, with 18 bases between the two germline ends. From germline, CDR1 is SGHDT and CDR2 YYEEEE. The CDR3 contains 14 residues.

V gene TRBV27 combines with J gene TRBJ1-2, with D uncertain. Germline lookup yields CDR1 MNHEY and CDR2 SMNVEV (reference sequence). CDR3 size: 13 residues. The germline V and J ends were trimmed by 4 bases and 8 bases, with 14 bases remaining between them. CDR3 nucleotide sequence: TGTGCCAGCAGTTGGGAGGGCAAGGGCGGCTACACCTTC. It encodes CASSWEGKGGYTF.

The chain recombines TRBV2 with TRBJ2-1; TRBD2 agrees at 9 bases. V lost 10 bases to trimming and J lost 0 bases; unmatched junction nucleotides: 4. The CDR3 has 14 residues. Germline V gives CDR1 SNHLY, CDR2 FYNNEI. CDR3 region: CATSGVDSYNEQFF. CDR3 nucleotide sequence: TGTGCCACTAGCGGGGTCGACTCCTACAATGAGCAGTTCTTC.

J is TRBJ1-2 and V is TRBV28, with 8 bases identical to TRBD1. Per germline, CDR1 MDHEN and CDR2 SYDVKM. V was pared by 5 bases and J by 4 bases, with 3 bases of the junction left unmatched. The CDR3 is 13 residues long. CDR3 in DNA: TGTGCCAGCAGTGGGACAGGCCTCTATGGCTACACCTTC. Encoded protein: CASSGTGLYGYTF.